These 10 T cell receptor beta chains originate from one sample sequenced in a study of cytomegalovirus exposure and HLA in healthy donors. Amplification used 60 Vbeta primers and 13 Jbeta primers. Profiling relied on immunoSEQ multiplex PCR, and the TCRdb table lists in-frame clones only, not all of them. The table shows about 150,000 clones, with roughly three quarters occurring only once. The sample was PBMCs. The receptor set was obtained from a man aged 25-45 years in good health and CMV-seronegative.

On this clone itself: Germline is not matched at one junction end, which may reflect a read error. This chain uses TRBV30 with TRBJ2-2; perhaps TRBD2 as D (7 bases). This CDR3 is 12 amino acids long. CDR1 and CDR2 (germline): GTSNPN, SVGIG (reference sequence). CDR3 bases: TGTGCCTGGAGTTTTTTAGGGGGGGGGCTGTTTTTT. Its protein product is CAWSFLGGGLFF.

The J gene is TRBJ1-5, the V gene TRBV7-9; weak D call: TRBD1 (5 bases). The V end lost 0 bases, the J end lost 2 bases, and 14 bases lay between the germline ends. Looked up from germline, CDR1 is SEHNR and CDR2 is FQNEAQ (reference sequence). CDR3 length equals 17 residues. CDR3 nucleotides: TGTGCCAGCAGCTTAGCGCTTGGCAGGGCGGGCAATCAGCCCCAGCATTTT. This codes for CASSLALGRAGNQPQHF.

This clone was detected only once. The CDR3 is CASSPSGDTQYF. In DNA, the CDR3 is TGTGCCAGCAGTCCATCGGGAGATACGCAGTATTTT. This chain joins TRBV6-5 and TRBJ2-3; D remains ambiguous. V was clipped by 5 bases and J by 5 bases, with 8 bases between them. The CDR3 contains 12 residues. Germline values: CDR1 MNHEY, CDR2 SVGAGI.

The chain is built from TRBV5-1 and TRBJ2-5; 9 bases line up with TRBD1. V dropped 4 bases and J dropped 2; count of bases not matched to a gene: 6. Looked up from germline, CDR1 is SGHRS and CDR2 is YFSETQ. The CDR3 is 15 amino acids. The CDR3 DNA reads as TGCGCCAGCAGCCTATCCGGGACAGGGCAAGAGACCCAGTACTTC. This encodes CASSLSGTGQETQYF.

V gene TRBV30 combines with J gene TRBJ1-6; a weak D match, TRBD1 (5 bases). Trimming removed 5 bases from V and 6 bases from J, with 17 bases in between. From germline, CDR1 is GTSNPN and CDR2 SVGIG (reference sequence). The CDR3 extends over 15 amino acids. The CDR3 coding sequence is TGTGCCTGGGCCCCACCGGGACTAACTAATTCACCCCTCCACTTT. As protein: CAWAPPGLTNSPLHF.

In this sample, this clone turned up once. The chain links TRBV18 to TRBJ2-7, with a tentative D call TRBD2 (5 bases). V lost 3 bases, J lost 3 bases, and 9 bases lay in between. In germline, CDR1 is KGHSH, CDR2 LQKENI. The CDR3 length is 13 residues. CDR3 amino acids: CASSPEVDYEQYF. CDR3 nucleotides: TGTGCCAGCTCACCGGAGGTTGACTACGAGCAGTACTTC.

V and J are TRBV25-1 and TRBJ2-7; possible D gene TRBD2, 5 bases. Germline values: CDR1 MGHDK, CDR2 SYGVNS. The V gene lost 1 base and the J gene lost 2 bases, with 9 bases spanning the gap. The CDR3 loop spans 14 amino acids. The CDR3 sequence: CASSEFPSPYEQYF. In DNA form, the CDR3 reads TGTGCCAGCAGTGAATTTCCTAGCCCCTACGAGCAGTACTTC.

The rearrangement uses TRBV27 and TRBJ2-2; 9 nucleotides match TRBD1. V dropped 3 bases and J dropped 7; count of bases not matched to a gene: 6. This CDR3 has 15 amino acids. CDR1 MNHEY and CDR2 SMNVEV come from the germline V gene (reference sequence). The CDR3 here is CASSFGGQGIGELFF. The CDR3 DNA reads TGTGCCAGCAGTTTCGGGGGACAGGGAATCGGGGAGCTGTTTTTT.

The chain carries TRBV14 and TRBJ2-5; TRBD1 agrees at 9 bases. Trimming took 7 bases from V and 5 from J; bases not matched to a gene: 8. The V gene's germline CDR1 is SGHDN and CDR2 FVKESK. The CDR3 has 14 residues. The CDR3 is CASKPGQGSETQYF. For the CDR3, the DNA is TGTGCCAGCAAACCGGGACAGGGTAGCGAGACCCAGTACTTC.

V gene TRBV30 combines with J gene TRBJ1-2; 7 bases match TRBD1. Unmatched junction bases numbered 12, after V lost 3 bases and J lost 11 bases. Germline-derived CDR1 and CDR2 are GTSNPN and SVGIG (reference sequence). This CDR3 spans 13 amino acids. In DNA, the CDR3 is TGTGCCTGGAGCTTTCACGGGACAGATTTATACACCTTC. It codes for CAWSFHGTDLYTF.